Shown below are 6 T cell receptor beta chains from a single sample sequenced in a study of long-term antiretroviral therapy in people with HIV. Sequencing used immunoSEQ v3.0 at survey level. Generated by immunoSEQ multiplex PCR, the TCRdb table keeps only in-frame clones and is missing some. Of over 25,000 clones listed, around four fifths were seen once; the top ten hold more than 8%. The material was unsorted PBMCs, obtained roughly 2.7 years after starting antiretroviral therapy. The origin of the receptors is a young man with HIV.

This chain links TRBV19 with TRBJ2-6, with 8 bases identical to TRBD2. Trimming removed 7 bases from V and 0 bases from J; junction bases left unmatched: 8. There are 17 residues in the CDR3. Germline CDR1 and CDR2: LNHDA and SQIVND (reference sequence). The CDR3 DNA reads as TGTGCCAGTACCAGGACTAGCAGCCACTCTGGGGCCAACGTCCTGACTTTC. Amino acids: CASTRTSSHSGANVLTF.

The V gene is TRBV27, the J gene TRBJ1-3; the D is unclear. This CDR3 has 13 amino acids. The germline V gene encodes CDR1 MNHEY and CDR2 SMNVEV (reference sequence). Deletions cut 5 bases from V and 4 bases from J, with 9 bases between. The CDR3 region has the DNA TGTGCCAGCAGTCTACAGACAGGAAACACCATATATTTT. It is translated as CASSLQTGNTIYF.

This clone was seen just once. The V and J genes are TRBV7-2 and TRBJ1-5; D gene uncertain. This CDR3 region has 15 residues. With 5 bases removed from V and 3 bases from J, the gap between germline ends came to 14 bases. Looked up from germline, CDR1 is SGHTA and CDR2 is FQGNSA. CDR3 amino acids: CASSPDPGDNQPQHF. DNA of the CDR3: TGTGCCAGCAGCCCCGACCCGGGAGACAATCAGCCCCAGCATTTT.

This clone was counted a single time. The CDR3 region has the DNA TGTGCCAGCACCAAAGGGGGCGGAGCCACAGATACGCAGTATTTT. Translating it yields CASTKGGGATDTQYF. This chain uses TRBV6-6 with TRBJ2-3, with 7 bases lining up with TRBD1. CDR3 length: 15 residues. After removal of 7 bases from V and 2 bases from J, the junction contained 9 bases not matched to a gene. Per germline, CDR1 MNHNY and CDR2 SVGAGI (reference sequence).

The sample holds a few counts of this clone. The chain recombines TRBV5-1 with TRBJ1-6; D is uncertain. Trimming shortened V by 2 bases and J by 8 bases, and 5 bases separated the two germline ends. The CDR3 has 12 residues. Germline V gives CDR1 SGHRS, CDR2 YFSETQ. The CDR3 DNA reads TGCGCCAGCAGCTTCCGAGATTCACCCCTCCACTTT. Residues: CASSFRDSPLHF.

The chain links TRBV5-1 to TRBJ2-3; the match to TRBD2 covers 11 bases. The germline V gene encodes CDR1 SGHRS and CDR2 YFSETQ. V lost 4 bases to trimming and J lost 7 bases; unmatched junction nucleotides: 11. The CDR3 runs 16 residues. The CDR3 reads CASSPMGLAEPHTQYF. The CDR3 region has the DNA TGCGCCAGCAGCCCGATGGGACTAGCGGAGCCTCATACGCAGTATTTT. The full variable domain, in which reference TRBV5-1 and TRBJ2-3 provide the parts outside the CDR3, is KAGVTQTPRYLIKTRGQQVTLSCSPISGHRSVSWYQQTPGQGLQFLFEYFSETQRNKGNFPGRFSGRQFSNSRSEMNVSTLELGDSALYLCASSPMGLAEPHTQYFGPGTRLTVL.